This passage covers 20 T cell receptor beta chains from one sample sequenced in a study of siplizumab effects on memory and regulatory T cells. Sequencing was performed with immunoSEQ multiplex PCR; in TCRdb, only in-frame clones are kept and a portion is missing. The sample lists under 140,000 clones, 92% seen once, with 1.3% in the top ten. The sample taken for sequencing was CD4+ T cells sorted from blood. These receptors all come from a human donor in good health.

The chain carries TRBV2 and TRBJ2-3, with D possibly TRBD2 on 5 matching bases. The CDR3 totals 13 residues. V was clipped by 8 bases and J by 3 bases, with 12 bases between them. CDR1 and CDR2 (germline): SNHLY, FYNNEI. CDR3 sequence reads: CASQPRRTDTQYF. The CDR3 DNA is TGTGCCAGCCAACCTCGGAGGACAGATACGCAGTATTTT.

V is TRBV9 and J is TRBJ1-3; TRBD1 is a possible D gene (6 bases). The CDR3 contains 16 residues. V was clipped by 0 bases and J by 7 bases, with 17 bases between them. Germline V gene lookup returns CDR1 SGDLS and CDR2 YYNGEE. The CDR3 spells CASSVESGQGLNTIYF. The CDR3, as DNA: TGTGCCAGCAGCGTAGAGTCGGGGCAGGGGCTGAACACCATATATTTT.

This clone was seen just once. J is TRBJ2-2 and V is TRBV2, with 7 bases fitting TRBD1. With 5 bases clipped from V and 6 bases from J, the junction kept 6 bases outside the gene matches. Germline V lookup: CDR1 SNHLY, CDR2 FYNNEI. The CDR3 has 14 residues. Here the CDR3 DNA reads TGTGCCAGCAGTTTTGACAGGGCTGCCGGGGAGCTGTTTTTT. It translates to CASSFDRAAGELFF.

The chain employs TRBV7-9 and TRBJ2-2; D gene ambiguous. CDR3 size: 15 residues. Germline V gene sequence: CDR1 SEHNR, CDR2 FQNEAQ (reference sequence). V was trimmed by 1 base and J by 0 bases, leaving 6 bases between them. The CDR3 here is CASSLGGSNTGELFF. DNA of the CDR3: TGTGCCAGCAGCTTAGGGGGTTCGAACACCGGGGAGCTGTTTTTT.

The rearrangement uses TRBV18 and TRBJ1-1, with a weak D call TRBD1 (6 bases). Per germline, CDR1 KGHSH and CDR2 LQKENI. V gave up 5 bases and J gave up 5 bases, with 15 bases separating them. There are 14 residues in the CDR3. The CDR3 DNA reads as TGTGCCAGCTCATTTCAGGGGCTGGAAACTGAAGCTTTCTTT. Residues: CASSFQGLETEAFF.

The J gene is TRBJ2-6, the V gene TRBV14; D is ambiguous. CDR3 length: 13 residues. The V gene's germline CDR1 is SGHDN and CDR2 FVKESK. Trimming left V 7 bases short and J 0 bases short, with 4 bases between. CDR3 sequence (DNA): TGTGCCAGCACCATCTCTGGGGCCAACGTCCTGACTTTC. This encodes CASTISGANVLTF.

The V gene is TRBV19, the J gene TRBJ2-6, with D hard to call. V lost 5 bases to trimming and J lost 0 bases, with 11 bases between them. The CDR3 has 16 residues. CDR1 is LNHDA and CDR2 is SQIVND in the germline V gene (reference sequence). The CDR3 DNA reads TGTGCCAGTAGTCAAACCAGAAGCTCTGGGGCCAACGTCCTGACTTTC. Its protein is CASSQTRSSGANVLTF.

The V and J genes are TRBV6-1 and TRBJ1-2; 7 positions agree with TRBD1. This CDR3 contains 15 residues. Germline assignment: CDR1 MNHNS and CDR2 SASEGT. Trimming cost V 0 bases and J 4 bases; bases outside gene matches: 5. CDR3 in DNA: TGTGCCAGCAGTGAAGCGCGGACAGGCCTCTATGGCTACACCTTC. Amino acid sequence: CASSEARTGLYGYTF.

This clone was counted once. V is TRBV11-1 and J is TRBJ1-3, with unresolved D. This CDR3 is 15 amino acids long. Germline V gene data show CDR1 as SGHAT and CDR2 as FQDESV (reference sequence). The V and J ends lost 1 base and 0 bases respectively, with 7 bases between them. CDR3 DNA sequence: TGTGCCAGCAGCTTAGACGGAACCTCTGGAAACACCATATATTTT. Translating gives CASSLDGTSGNTIYF. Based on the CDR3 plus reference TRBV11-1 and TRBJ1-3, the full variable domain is EAEVAQSPRYKITEKSQAVAFWCDPISGHATLYWYRQILGQGPELLVQFQDESVVDDSQLPKDRFSAERLKGVDSTLKIQPAELGDSAMYLCASSLDGTSGNTIYFGEGSWLTVV.

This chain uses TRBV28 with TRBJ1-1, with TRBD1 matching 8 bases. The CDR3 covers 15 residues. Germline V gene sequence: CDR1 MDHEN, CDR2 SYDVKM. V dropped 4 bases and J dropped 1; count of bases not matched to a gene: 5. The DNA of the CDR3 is TGTGCCAGCAGTTCCGGGACAGGATCGAACACTGAAGCTTTCTTT. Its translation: CASSSGTGSNTEAFF.

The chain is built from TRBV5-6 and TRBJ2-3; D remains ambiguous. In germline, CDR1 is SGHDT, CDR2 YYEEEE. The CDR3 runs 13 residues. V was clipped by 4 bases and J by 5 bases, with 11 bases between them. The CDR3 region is CASSLPGLDTQYF. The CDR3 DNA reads TGTGCCAGCAGCCTCCCAGGTTTAGATACGCAGTATTTT.

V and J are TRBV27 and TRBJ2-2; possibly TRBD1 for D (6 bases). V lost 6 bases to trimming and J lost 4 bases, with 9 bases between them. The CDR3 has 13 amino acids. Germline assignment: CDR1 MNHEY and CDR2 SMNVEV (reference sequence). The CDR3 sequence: CASRLRGTGELFF. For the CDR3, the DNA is TGTGCCAGCAGGCTCAGGGGCACCGGGGAGCTGTTTTTT.

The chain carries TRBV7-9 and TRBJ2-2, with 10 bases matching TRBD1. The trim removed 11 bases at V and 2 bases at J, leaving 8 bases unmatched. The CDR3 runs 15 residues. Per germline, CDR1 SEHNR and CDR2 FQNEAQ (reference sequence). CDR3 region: CAAGTGALNTGELFF. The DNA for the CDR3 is TGTGCCGCGGGGACAGGGGCTCTCAACACCGGGGAGCTGTTTTTT.

The CDR3 loop reads CASSPTGDYQPQHF. DNA for the CDR3: TGTGCCAGCAGCCCGACAGGTGATTATCAGCCCCAGCATTTT. This chain connects TRBV6-6 to TRBJ1-5; maybe TRBD1 (6 bases). V was cut by 6 bases and J by 5 bases, with 14 bases left in between. CDR1 and CDR2 (germline): MNHNY, SVGAGI (reference sequence). The CDR3 extends over 14 amino acids.

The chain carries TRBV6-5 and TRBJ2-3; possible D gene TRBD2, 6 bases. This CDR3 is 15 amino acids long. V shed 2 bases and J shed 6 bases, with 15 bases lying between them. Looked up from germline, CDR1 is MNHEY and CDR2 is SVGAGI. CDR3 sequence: CASSYGGVGGDTQYF. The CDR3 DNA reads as TGTGCCAGCAGTTACGGCGGGGTCGGTGGCGATACGCAGTATTTT.

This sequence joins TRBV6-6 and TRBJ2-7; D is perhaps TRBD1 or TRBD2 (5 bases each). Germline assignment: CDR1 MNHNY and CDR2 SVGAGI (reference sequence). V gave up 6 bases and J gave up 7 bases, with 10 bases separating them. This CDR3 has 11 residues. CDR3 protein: CASSEGNEQYF. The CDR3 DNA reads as TGTGCCAGCAGCGAGGGGAATGAGCAGTACTTC.

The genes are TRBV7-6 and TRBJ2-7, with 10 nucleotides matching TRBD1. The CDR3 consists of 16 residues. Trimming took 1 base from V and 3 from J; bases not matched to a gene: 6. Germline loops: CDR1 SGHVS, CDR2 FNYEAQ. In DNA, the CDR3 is TGTGCCAGCAGCTTAGTGGGAGGGACAGGGGACTACGAGCAGTACTTC. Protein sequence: CASSLVGGTGDYEQYF.

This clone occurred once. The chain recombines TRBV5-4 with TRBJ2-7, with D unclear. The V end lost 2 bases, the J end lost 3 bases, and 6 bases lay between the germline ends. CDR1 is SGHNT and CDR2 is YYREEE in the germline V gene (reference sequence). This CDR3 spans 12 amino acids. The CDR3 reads CASSFDFYEQYF. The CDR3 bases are TGTGCCAGCAGCTTCGACTTCTACGAGCAGTACTTC.

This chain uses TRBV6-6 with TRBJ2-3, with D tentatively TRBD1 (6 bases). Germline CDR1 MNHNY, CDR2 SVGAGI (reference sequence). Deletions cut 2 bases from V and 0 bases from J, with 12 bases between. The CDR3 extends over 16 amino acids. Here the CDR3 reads CASSYNRAPSTDTQYF. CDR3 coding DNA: TGTGCCAGCAGTTACAACAGGGCCCCTAGCACAGATACGCAGTATTTT.

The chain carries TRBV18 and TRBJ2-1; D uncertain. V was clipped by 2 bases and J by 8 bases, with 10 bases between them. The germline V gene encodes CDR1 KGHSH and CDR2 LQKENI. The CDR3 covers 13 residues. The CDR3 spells CASSPDVPYEQFF. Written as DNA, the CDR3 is TGTGCCAGCTCACCAGATGTTCCGTATGAGCAGTTCTTC.